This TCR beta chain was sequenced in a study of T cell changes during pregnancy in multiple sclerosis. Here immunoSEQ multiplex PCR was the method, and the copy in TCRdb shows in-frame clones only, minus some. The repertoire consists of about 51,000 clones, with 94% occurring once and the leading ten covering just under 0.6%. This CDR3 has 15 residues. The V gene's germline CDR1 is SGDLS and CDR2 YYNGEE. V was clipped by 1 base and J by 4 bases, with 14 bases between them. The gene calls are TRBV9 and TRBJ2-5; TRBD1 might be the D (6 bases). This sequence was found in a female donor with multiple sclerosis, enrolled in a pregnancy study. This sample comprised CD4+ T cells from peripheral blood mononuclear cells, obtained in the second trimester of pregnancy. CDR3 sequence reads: CASSVRGRGAETQYF. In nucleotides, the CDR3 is TGTGCCAGCAGCGTACGCGGCAGGGGAGCAGAGACCCAGTACTTC.